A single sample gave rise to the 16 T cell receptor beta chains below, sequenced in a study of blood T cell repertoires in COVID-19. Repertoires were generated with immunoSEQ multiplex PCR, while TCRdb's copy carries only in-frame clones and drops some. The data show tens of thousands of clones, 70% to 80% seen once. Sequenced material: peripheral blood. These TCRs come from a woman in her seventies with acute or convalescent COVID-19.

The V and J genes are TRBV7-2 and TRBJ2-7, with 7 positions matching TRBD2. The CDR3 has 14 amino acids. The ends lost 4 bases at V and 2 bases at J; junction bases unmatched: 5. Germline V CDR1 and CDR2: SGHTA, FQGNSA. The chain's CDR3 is CASSYSGTTYEQYF. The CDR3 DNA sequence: TGTGCCAGCAGCTACTCCGGGACTACCTACGAGCAGTACTTC.

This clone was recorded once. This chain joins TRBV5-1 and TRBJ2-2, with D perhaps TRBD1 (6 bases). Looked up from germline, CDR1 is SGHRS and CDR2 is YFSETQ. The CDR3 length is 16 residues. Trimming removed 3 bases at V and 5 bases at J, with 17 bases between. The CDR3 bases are TGCGCCAGCAGCTCCGCTGTGGGCAGGGGTACCGGGGAGCTGTTTTTT. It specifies CASSSAVGRGTGELFF. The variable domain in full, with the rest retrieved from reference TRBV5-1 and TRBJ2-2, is KAGVTQTPRYLIKTRGQQVTLSCSPISGHRSVSWYQQTPGQGLQFLFEYFSETQRNKGNFPGRFSGRQFSNSRSEMNVSTLELGDSALYLCASSSAVGRGTGELFFGEGSRLTVL.

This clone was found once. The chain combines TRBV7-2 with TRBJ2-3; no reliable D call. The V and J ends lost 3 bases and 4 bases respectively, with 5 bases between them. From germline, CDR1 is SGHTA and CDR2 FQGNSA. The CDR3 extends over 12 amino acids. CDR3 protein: CASSLFADTQYF. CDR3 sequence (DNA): TGTGCCAGCAGCTTGTTCGCAGATACGCAGTATTTT. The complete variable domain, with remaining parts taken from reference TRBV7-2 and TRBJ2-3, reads GAGVSQSPSNKVTEKGKDVELRCDPISGHTALYWYRQSLGQGLEFLIYFQGNSAPDKSGLPSDRFSAERTGGSVSTLTIQRTQQEDSAVYLCASSLFADTQYFGPGTRLTVL.

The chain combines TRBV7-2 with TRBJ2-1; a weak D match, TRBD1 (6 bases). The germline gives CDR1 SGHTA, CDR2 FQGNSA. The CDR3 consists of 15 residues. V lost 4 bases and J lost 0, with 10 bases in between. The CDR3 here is CASSWTDSSYNEQFF. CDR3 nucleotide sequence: TGTGCCAGCAGCTGGACAGATAGCTCCTACAATGAGCAGTTCTTC.

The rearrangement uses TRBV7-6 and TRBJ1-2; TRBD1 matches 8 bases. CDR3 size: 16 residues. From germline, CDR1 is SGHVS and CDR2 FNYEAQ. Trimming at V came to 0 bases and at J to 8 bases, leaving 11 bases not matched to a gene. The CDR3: CASSLALGQGGSGYTF. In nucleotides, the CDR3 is TGTGCCAGCAGCTTAGCGCTAGGACAGGGTGGTAGCGGCTACACCTTC.

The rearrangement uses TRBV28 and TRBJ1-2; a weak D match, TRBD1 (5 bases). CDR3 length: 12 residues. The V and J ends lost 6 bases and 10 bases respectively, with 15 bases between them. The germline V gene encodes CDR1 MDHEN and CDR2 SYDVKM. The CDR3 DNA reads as TGTGCCAGCAGCCCCCCAGGGCGGGACTACACCTTC. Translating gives CASSPPGRDYTF.

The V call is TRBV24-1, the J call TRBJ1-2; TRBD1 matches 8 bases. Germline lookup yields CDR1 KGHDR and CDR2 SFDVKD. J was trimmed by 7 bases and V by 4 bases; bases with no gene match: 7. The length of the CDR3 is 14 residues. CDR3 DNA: TGTGCCACCAGTGACGGACAGGGTTTTTCTGGCTACACCTTC. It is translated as CATSDGQGFSGYTF.

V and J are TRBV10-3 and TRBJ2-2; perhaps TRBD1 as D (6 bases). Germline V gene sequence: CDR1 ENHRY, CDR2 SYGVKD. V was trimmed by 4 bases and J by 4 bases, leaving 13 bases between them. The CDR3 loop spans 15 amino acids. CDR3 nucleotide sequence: TGTGCCATCAGTGGGACTTCCAGGGGCACCGGGGAGCTGTTTTTT. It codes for CAISGTSRGTGELFF.

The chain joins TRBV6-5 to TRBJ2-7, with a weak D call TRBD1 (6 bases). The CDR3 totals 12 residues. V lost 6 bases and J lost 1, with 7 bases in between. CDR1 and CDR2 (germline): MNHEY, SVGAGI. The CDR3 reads CASRDRSYEQYF. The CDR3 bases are TGTGCCAGCAGGGACAGATCCTACGAGCAGTACTTC.

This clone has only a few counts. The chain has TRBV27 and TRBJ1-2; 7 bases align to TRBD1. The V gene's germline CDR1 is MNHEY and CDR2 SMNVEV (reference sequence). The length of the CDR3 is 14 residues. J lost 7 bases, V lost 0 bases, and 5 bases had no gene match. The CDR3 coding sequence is TGTGCCAGCAGTTTATCGAACAGGGGTTTTGGCTACACCTTC. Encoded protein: CASSLSNRGFGYTF.

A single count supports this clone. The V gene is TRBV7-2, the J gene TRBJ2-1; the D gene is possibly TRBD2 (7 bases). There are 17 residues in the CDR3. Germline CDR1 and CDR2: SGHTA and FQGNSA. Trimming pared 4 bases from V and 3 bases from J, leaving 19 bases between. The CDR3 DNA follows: TGTGCCAGCAGCTCCCCCGAGGGGGGGCCCCTCTACAATGAGCAGTTCTTC. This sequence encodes CASSSPEGGPLYNEQFF.

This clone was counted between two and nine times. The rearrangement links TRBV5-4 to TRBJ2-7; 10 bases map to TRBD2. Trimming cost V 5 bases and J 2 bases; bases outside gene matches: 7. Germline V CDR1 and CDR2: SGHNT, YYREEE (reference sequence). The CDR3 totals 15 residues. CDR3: CASREELAGPYEQYF. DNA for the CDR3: TGTGCCAGCAGAGAGGAACTAGCGGGGCCCTACGAGCAGTACTTC.

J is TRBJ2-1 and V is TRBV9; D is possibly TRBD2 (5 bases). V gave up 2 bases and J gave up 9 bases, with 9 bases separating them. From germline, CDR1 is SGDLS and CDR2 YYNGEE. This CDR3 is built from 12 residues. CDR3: CASSVREGEQFF. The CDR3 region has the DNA TGTGCCAGCAGCGTCCGGGAAGGTGAGCAGTTCTTC.

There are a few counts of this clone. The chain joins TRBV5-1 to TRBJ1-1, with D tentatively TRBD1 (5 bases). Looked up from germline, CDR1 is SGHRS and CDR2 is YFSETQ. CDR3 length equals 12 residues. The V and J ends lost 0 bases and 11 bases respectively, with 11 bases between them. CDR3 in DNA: TGCGCCAGCAGCTTGGCGGGGGGTTTGGCTTTCTTT. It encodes CASSLAGGLAFF.

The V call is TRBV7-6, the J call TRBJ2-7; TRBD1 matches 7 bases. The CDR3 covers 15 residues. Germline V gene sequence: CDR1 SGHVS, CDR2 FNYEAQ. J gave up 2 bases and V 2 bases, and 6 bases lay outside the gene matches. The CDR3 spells CASSLIGRGTYEQYF. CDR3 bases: TGTGCCAGCAGCTTAATTGGCAGGGGGACCTACGAGCAGTACTTC.

CDR3 sequence (DNA): TGTGCCTGGAGTTTCCGCAGGGGACTATACAATGAGCAGTTCTTC. This codes for CAWSFRRGLYNEQFF. V is TRBV30 and J is TRBJ2-1, with D maybe TRBD2 (7 bases). V was trimmed by 2 bases and J by 4 bases, leaving 15 bases between them. Germline values: CDR1 GTSNPN, CDR2 SVGIG (reference sequence). The CDR3 has 15 residues.